This is a list of T cell receptor beta chains from one sample in a study of a mutant IDH1 vaccine in newly diagnosed glioma. No antigen has been identified for these receptors. Some clones are missing from TCRdb's copy, which holds only in-frame ones; the method was immunoSEQ multiplex PCR. The sample contains roughly 30,000 clones, roughly 80% of which appear only once. Sequencing was performed on PBMCs, taken from a glioma patient whose treatment included an IDH1 peptide vaccine. The origin of the receptors is a man aged 25-45 years with glioma. The CDR3 runs from the conserved cysteine through the conserved F or W. The D gene is left open where the match is weak. Clone size is shown for a subset of rows, as once, few, many or a class of expanded clone.

length: 15; D: TRBD2; size: .; V: TRBV7-9; CDR3: CASSSRLAGQETQYF
length: 14; D: .; size: .; V: TRBV25-1; CDR3: CASSEFKDTGELFF
length: 13; D: .; size: .; V: TRBV7-9; CDR3: CASSLNGGTEAFF
length: 17; D: TRBD2; size: .; V: TRBV7-8; CDR3: CASSLRGEAGGTYEQYF
length: 12; D: .; size: .; V: TRBV6-6; CDR3: CASSLHPREAFF
length: 13; D: .; size: .; V: TRBV5-4; CDR3: CASSLWGNTEAFF
length: 13; D: .; size: .; V: TRBV4-1; CDR3: CASSQNNFHEQYF
length: 13; D: .; size: medium-sized; V: TRBV11-2; CDR3: CASSLGDRQPQHF
length: 14; D: TRBD1; size: .; V: TRBV7-9; CDR3: CASSLTGESYEQYF
length: 15; D: TRBD1; size: .; V: TRBV10-2; CDR3: CASSEGDRGNEKLFF
length: 16; D: .; size: .; V: TRBV5-5; CDR3: CASSLAGIAIGQPQHF
length: 14; D: TRBD1; size: few; V: TRBV2; CDR3: CASIGTGGFGEQYF
length: 14; D: .; size: .; V: TRBV6-5; CDR3: CASRPAGRTGELFF
length: 16; D: TRBD1; size: .; V: TRBV9; CDR3: CASSVGGTGGYNEQFF
length: 14; D: TRBD1; size: .; V: TRBV5-1; CDR3: CASRGQGETGELFF
length: 14; D: .; size: few; V: TRBV2; CDR3: CASSEDRINQPQHF
length: 17; D: TRBD1; size: .; V: TRBV18; CDR3: CASSRTPGQDSNQPQHF
length: 16; D: .; size: .; V: TRBV4-2; CDR3: CASSLSLGGSTDTQYF
length: 15; D: TRBD2; size: .; V: TRBV5-1; CDR3: CASSLGLASQETQYF
length: 14; D: .; size: .; V: TRBV19; CDR3: CASSIGGAQETQYF
length: 13; D: .; size: few; V: TRBV29-1; CDR3: CSGSAGPNQPQHF
length: 12; D: .; size: .; V: TRBV30; CDR3: CAWGTGNTEAFF
length: 15; D: .; size: .; V: TRBV6-5; CDR3: CASSYSIPVSYEQYF
length: 14; D: .; size: few; V: TRBV9; CDR3: CASSVGSGASEAFF
length: 13; D: TRBD1; size: .; V: TRBV19; CDR3: CASQGTGGDGYTF
length: 14; D: .; size: .; V: TRBV7-9; CDR3: CASSPGTLPYEQYF
length: 12; D: .; size: .; V: TRBV5-8; CDR3: CASGDRPYEQYF
length: 14; D: TRBD1; size: .; V: TRBV18; CDR3: CASSFGQGADGYTF
length: 15; D: TRBD1; size: .; V: TRBV5-1; CDR3: CASSSWGLGGDEQFF
length: 14; D: .; size: .; V: TRBV5-1; CDR3: CASSSWTGSYEQYF
length: 14; D: .; size: .; V: TRBV9; CDR3: CASSVLPGSQPQHF
length: 15; D: .; size: .; V: TRBV11-2; CDR3: CASSLDTGRNYGYTF
length: 16; D: .; size: .; V: TRBV5-1; CDR3: CASSPVGAPAYNEQFF
length: 13; D: .; size: .; V: TRBV7-8; CDR3: CASSDSGPYEQYF
length: 15; D: .; size: .; V: TRBV10-3; CDR3: CAIRRTGSLKNEQFF
length: 13; D: .; size: few; V: TRBV11-2; CDR3: CASSLDPNEKLFF
length: 13; D: .; size: .; V: TRBV6-5; CDR3: CAAGTRGVTEAFF
length: 14; D: .; size: .; V: TRBV5-1; CDR3: CASSSLLGNNEQFF
length: 13; D: .; size: .; V: TRBV25-1; CDR3: CASSESMANEQYF
length: 12; D: .; size: .; V: TRBV30; CDR3: CAWLDKFYGYTF
length: 13; D: .; size: once; V: TRBV14; CDR3: CASSRGLNNEQFF
length: 15; D: TRBD1; size: .; V: TRBV5-1; CDR3: CASSSGGNPPYEQYF
length: 16; D: .; size: .; V: TRBV5-6; CDR3: CASSSLLAPTGETQYF
length: 13; D: .; size: .; V: TRBV5-6; CDR3: CASSLVPSYEQYF
length: 16; D: .; size: .; V: TRBV29-1; CDR3: CSVEEGPGVGTGELFF
length: 16; D: TRBD2; size: few; V: TRBV7-8; CDR3: CASSPRAGGMGNEQFF
length: 17; D: TRBD2; size: .; V: TRBV4-1; CDR3: CASSQVTVTSGSYEQFF
length: 14; D: .; size: .; V: TRBV10-2; CDR3: CASSLDYSNQPQHF
length: 18; D: .; size: .; V: TRBV19; CDR3: CASSIGLRRRRSYNEQFF
length: 14; D: .; size: .; V: TRBV19; CDR3: CASSEGRAGNEQFF
length: 14; D: .; size: .; V: TRBV15; CDR3: CATSREGLNQPQHF
length: 16; D: .; size: .; V: TRBV28; CDR3: CASSPVALNLGEEQYF
length: 15; D: TRBD2; size: .; V: TRBV7-9; CDR3: CASSPGLALKGTQYF
length: 12; D: .; size: once; V: TRBV25-1; CDR3: CASSAGFYTQYF